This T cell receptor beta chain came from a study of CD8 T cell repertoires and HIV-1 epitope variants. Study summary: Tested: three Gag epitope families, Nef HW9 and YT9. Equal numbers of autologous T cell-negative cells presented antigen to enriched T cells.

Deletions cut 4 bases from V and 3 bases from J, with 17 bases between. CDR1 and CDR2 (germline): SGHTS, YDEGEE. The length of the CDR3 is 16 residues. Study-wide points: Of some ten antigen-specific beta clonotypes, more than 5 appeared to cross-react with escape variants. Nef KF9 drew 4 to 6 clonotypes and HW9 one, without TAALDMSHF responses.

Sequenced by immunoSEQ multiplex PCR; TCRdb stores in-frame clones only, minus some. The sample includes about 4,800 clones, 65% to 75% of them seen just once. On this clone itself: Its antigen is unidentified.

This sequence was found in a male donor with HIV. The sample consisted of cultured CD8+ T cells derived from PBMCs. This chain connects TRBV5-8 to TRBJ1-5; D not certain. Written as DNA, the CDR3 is TGTGCCAGCAGCCGTCCTCAAGGCCTGTCCAATCAGCCCCAGCATTTT. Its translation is CASSRPQGLSNQPQHF.